A selection of T cell receptor beta chains follows, all from one sample in a study of blood T cell repertoires in COVID-19. Libraries were prepared by immunoSEQ multiplex PCR; TCRdb keeps only in-frame clonotypes and omits some of them. The table includes some 330,000 clones, under 95% detected once. Sequences were obtained from PBMCs or T cells enriched from blood (not recorded which). The receptors shown here come from a woman in her 30s who had recovered from COVID-19. The CDR3 runs from the conserved cysteine through the conserved F or W. A D gene is named only where the DNA matches it firmly.

v_call,d_call,j_call,cdr3_nt,cdr3_aa
TRBV19,TRBD2,TRBJ2-3,TGTGCCAGTAGTATCCTAGCGGGAGGGGCAGATACGCAGTATTTT,CASSILAGGADTQYF
TRBV11-2,TRBD1,TRBJ1-1,TGTGCCAGCAGCTTTTCCGGGACAGGGAACACTGAAGCTTTCTTT,CASSFSGTGNTEAFF
TRBV7-9,.,TRBJ2-3,TGTGCCAGCACCTCCCCGGGAGTCACTCATATGGCGCAGTATTTT,CASTSPGVTHMAQYF
TRBV5-1,.,TRBJ2-7,TGCGCCAGCAGCTTGGGGGCTAGCGACTACGAGCAGTACTTC,CASSLGASDYEQYF
TRBV19,TRBD2,TRBJ2-1,TGTGCCAGTAGTATTTCCCCTAGCGGGAGGACCTCCTACAATGAGCAGTTCTTC,CASSISPSGRTSYNEQFF
TRBV7-2,TRBD1,TRBJ2-1,TGTGCCAGCAGCTATCAGAGCGGGACAGGGAACAATGAGCAGTTCTTC,CASSYQSGTGNNEQFF
TRBV6-4,.,TRBJ2-5,TGTGCCAGCAGTGACTCGTGGGGCTCGGAGACCCAGTACTTC,CASSDSWGSETQYF
TRBV28,.,TRBJ1-1,TGTGCCAGCGTACCGTCAACGGGCCCTGGAGGGACTGAAGCTTTCTTT,CASVPSTGPGGTEAFF
TRBV5-8,.,TRBJ1-2,TGTGCCAGCAGCTTTGACAGTAACTATGGCTACACCTTC,CASSFDSNYGYTF
TRBV15,TRBD1,TRBJ1-6,TGTGCCACCAGGACAGGGGTATATAATTCACCCCTCCACTTT,CATRTGVYNSPLHF
TRBV11-3,.,TRBJ2-3,TGTGCCAGCAGCTTAGCAAACTCAGATACGCAGTATTTT,CASSLANSDTQYF
TRBV3-1/TRBV3-2,.,TRBJ1-1,TGTGCCAGCAGCCAGTACAGGGCCAACACTGAAGCTTTCTTT,CASSQYRANTEAFF
TRBV24-1,.,TRBJ2-1,TGTGCCACCAGTGAATTAGAACAGCAGTTCTTC,CATSELEQQFF
TRBV19,TRBD2,TRBJ2-7,TGTGCCAGTAGTATTTCCGGGAGGCTCCGATACGAGCAGTACTTC,CASSISGRLRYEQYF
TRBV25-1,TRBD2,TRBJ2-1,TGTGCCAGCAGTGAACTAAGCGGGAGTTTGAATGAGCAGTTCTTC,CASSELSGSLNEQFF
TRBV6-5,.,TRBJ2-3,TGTGCCAGCAGTTGGGGGCTCGGCACAGATACGCAGTATTTT,CASSWGLGTDTQYF
TRBV30,TRBD1,TRBJ2-5,TGTGCCTGGAGCCGGGGACAGGGGGATGGAGAGACCCAGTACTTC,CAWSRGQGDGETQYF
TRBV6-4,.,TRBJ1-2,TGTGCCATCTTACAGGGTGCTCGGTATGGCTACACCTTC,CAILQGARYGYTF